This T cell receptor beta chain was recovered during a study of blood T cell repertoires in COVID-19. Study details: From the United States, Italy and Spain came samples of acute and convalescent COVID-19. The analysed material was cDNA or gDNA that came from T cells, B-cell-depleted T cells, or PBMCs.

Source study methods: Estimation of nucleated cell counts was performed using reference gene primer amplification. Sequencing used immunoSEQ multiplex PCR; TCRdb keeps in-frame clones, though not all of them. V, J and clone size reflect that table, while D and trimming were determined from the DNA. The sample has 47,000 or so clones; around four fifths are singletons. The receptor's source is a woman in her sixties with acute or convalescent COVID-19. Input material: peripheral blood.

Here the CDR3 DNA reads TGTGCCAGCAGTCTCACCGCGGGACTAGCGGGAGGAGTTCAGTACTTC. Translating gives CASSLTAGLAGGVQYF. V usage is TRBV27 and J usage is TRBJ2-4, with TRBD2 matching over 15 bases. V shed 5 bases, J shed 11 bases, and the junction held 10 bases outside the gene matches. The CDR3 is 16 amino acids. In germline, CDR1 is MNHEY, CDR2 SMNVEV (reference sequence).